A selection of T cell receptor beta chains follows, all from one sample in a study of cytomegalovirus exposure and HLA in healthy donors. Libraries were prepared by immunoSEQ multiplex PCR; TCRdb keeps only in-frame clonotypes and omits some of them. The sample contains approximately 88,000 clones, roughly 96% of which appear only once. The sample comprised PBMCs. Receptors originate from a woman aged 18-35 years in good health and CMV-seronegative. CDR3s include the opening cysteine and the closing phenylalanine or tryptophan. Fields, in order: clone size, V gene, J gene, D gene, CDR3 DNA, CDR3 protein. The D gene is left open where the match is weak. Part of the rows lack a size; the others show once, few, many or a class for expanded clones.

clone size: once; V gene: TRBV5-1; J gene: TRBJ2-6; D gene: .; CDR3 DNA: TGCGCCAGCAGCTTTGTCCAATCTGGGGCCAACGTCCTGACTTTC; CDR3 protein: CASSFVQSGANVLTF
clone size: once; V gene: TRBV5-1; J gene: TRBJ2-5; D gene: TRBD1; CDR3 DNA: TGCGCCAGCAGCTTGGCACACCGGGACAGGGCTGGGACCCAGTACTTC; CDR3 protein: CASSLAHRDRAGTQYF
clone size: .; V gene: TRBV27; J gene: TRBJ2-3; D gene: TRBD1; CDR3 DNA: TGTGCCAGCAGTGAACGGGACAGGCTCACAGATACGCAGTATTTT; CDR3 protein: CASSERDRLTDTQYF
clone size: .; V gene: TRBV19; J gene: TRBJ2-1; D gene: TRBD1; CDR3 DNA: TGTGCCAGTAGTCTCCGGACAGGGGGAGGCACCTACAATGAGCAGTTCTTC; CDR3 protein: CASSLRTGGGTYNEQFF
clone size: .; V gene: TRBV7-9; J gene: TRBJ2-7; D gene: TRBD2; CDR3 DNA: TGTGCCAGCAGCTTAGCTAGCGGGAAAGACGAGCAGTACTTC; CDR3 protein: CASSLASGKDEQYF
clone size: once; V gene: TRBV6-6; J gene: TRBJ1-2; D gene: TRBD1; CDR3 DNA: TGTGCCAGCAATCGACCCCTACAGGGGAGCTATGGCTACACCTTC; CDR3 protein: CASNRPLQGSYGYTF
clone size: .; V gene: TRBV19; J gene: TRBJ1-5; D gene: .; CDR3 DNA: TGTGCCAGTAGTATAACCCCGTTGCGGGTTAGCAATCAGCCCCAGCATTTT; CDR3 protein: CASSITPLRVSNQPQHF
clone size: .; V gene: TRBV11-1; J gene: TRBJ1-1; D gene: .; CDR3 DNA: TGTGCCAGCAGCTTAGATATTTGGCCTAACACTGAAGCTTTCTTT; CDR3 protein: CASSLDIWPNTEAFF
clone size: .; V gene: TRBV6-1; J gene: TRBJ2-3; D gene: TRBD2; CDR3 DNA: TGTGCCAGCAGCCTCCTTAGCGGGGGGGCAGATACGCAGTATTTT; CDR3 protein: CASSLLSGGADTQYF
clone size: .; V gene: TRBV7-8; J gene: TRBJ2-7; D gene: TRBD2; CDR3 DNA: TGTGCCAGCAGCTTAAACGCCGGGACTAGATACGAGCAGTACTTC; CDR3 protein: CASSLNAGTRYEQYF
clone size: .; V gene: TRBV25-1; J gene: TRBJ2-1; D gene: .; CDR3 DNA: TGTGCCAGCTCCGGTTATGAGCAGTTCTTC; CDR3 protein: CASSGYEQFF
clone size: .; V gene: TRBV19; J gene: TRBJ2-2; D gene: .; CDR3 DNA: TGTGCCAGTACCCTGACTCCCTCAGGGTACACCGGGGAGCTGTTTTTT; CDR3 protein: CASTLTPSGYTGELFF
clone size: .; V gene: TRBV27; J gene: TRBJ2-7; D gene: .; CDR3 DNA: TGTGCCAGCAGCCGAGACCGAGGTTGGAACGAGCAGTACTTC; CDR3 protein: CASSRDRGWNEQYF
clone size: .; V gene: TRBV10-3; J gene: TRBJ2-3; D gene: .; CDR3 DNA: TGTGCCATCAGTGATCAAGATACGCAGTATTTT; CDR3 protein: CAISDQDTQYF
clone size: .; V gene: TRBV6-6; J gene: TRBJ2-2; D gene: TRBD1; CDR3 DNA: TGTGCCAGCAGTGACAGGGGGCACCACACCGGGGAGCTGTTTTTT; CDR3 protein: CASSDRGHHTGELFF
clone size: .; V gene: TRBV6-5; J gene: TRBJ2-7; D gene: TRBD2; CDR3 DNA: TGTGCCAGCAGTTTCGGGGGACTAGAAATTGACGAGCAGTACTTC; CDR3 protein: CASSFGGLEIDEQYF
clone size: .; V gene: TRBV27; J gene: TRBJ1-5; D gene: TRBD1; CDR3 DNA: TGTGCCAGCAGTTTTTGGGACAGGGGTAGCAATCAGCCCCAGCATTTT; CDR3 protein: CASSFWDRGSNQPQHF
clone size: .; V gene: TRBV27; J gene: TRBJ2-7; D gene: .; CDR3 DNA: TGTGCCAGCAGTTTATATCCCTGGGGATCTCGGGGGGAGCAGTACTTC; CDR3 protein: CASSLYPWGSRGEQYF
clone size: .; V gene: TRBV11-2; J gene: TRBJ1-2; D gene: .; CDR3 DNA: TGTGCCAGCAGCTTGGTTACGTGGGGGCTCGACTATGGCTACACCTTC; CDR3 protein: CASSLVTWGLDYGYTF
clone size: .; V gene: TRBV5-8; J gene: TRBJ1-5; D gene: .; CDR3 DNA: TGTGCCAGCAGCTTCTTCGCCGGACAGAGCACCAATCAGCCCCAGCATTTT; CDR3 protein: CASSFFAGQSTNQPQHF
clone size: .; V gene: TRBV7-2; J gene: TRBJ2-1; D gene: TRBD2; CDR3 DNA: TGTGCCAGCAGCGGGACTAGCGGGAGGGGCGAGCAGTTCTTC; CDR3 protein: CASSGTSGRGEQFF
clone size: .; V gene: TRBV28; J gene: TRBJ1-2; D gene: TRBD1; CDR3 DNA: TGTGCCAGCAGTTTGCTGACAGGGGGCCACAACTATGGCTACACCTTC; CDR3 protein: CASSLLTGGHNYGYTF
clone size: .; V gene: TRBV28; J gene: TRBJ2-7; D gene: TRBD1; CDR3 DNA: TGTGCCAGCAGTTTCGACAGGGCGAGCTCCTACGAGCAGTACTTC; CDR3 protein: CASSFDRASSYEQYF
clone size: .; V gene: TRBV4-1; J gene: TRBJ2-1; D gene: .; CDR3 DNA: TGCGCCAGCAGCCAGGGGCGACCGGGAGCGAGGAATGAGCAGTTCTTC; CDR3 protein: CASSQGRPGARNEQFF
clone size: .; V gene: TRBV6-1; J gene: TRBJ1-2; D gene: .; CDR3 DNA: TGTGCCAGCAGTGAATACTTAGGACAGCATTTAACCAGCTATGGCTACACCTTC; CDR3 protein: CASSEYLGQHLTSYGYTF
clone size: .; V gene: TRBV5-1; J gene: TRBJ1-1; D gene: TRBD1; CDR3 DNA: TGCGCCAGCAGCTTGGAAACGGGACAGCTGAACACTGAAGCTTTCTTT; CDR3 protein: CASSLETGQLNTEAFF
clone size: .; V gene: TRBV9; J gene: TRBJ2-2; D gene: .; CDR3 DNA: TGTGCCAGCAGCGTAACAGGGTCGGGGGAGCTGTTTTTT; CDR3 protein: CASSVTGSGELFF
clone size: medium-sized; V gene: TRBV10-1; J gene: TRBJ2-2; D gene: TRBD2; CDR3 DNA: TGCGCCAGCAGCCCCGGGACTAGCGAGGTCGGGGAGCTGTTTTTT; CDR3 protein: CASSPGTSEVGELFF
clone size: once; V gene: TRBV29-1; J gene: TRBJ2-1; D gene: .; CDR3 DNA: TGCAGCGTCAAACTCCCTAGCGCTGGCTCCTACAATGAGCAGTTCTTC; CDR3 protein: CSVKLPSAGSYNEQFF
clone size: .; V gene: TRBV2; J gene: TRBJ1-1; D gene: TRBD1; CDR3 DNA: TGTGCCAGCAGCGGACAGGGTTTGAACACTGAAGCTTTCTTT; CDR3 protein: CASSGQGLNTEAFF
clone size: few; V gene: TRBV6-4; J gene: TRBJ2-1; D gene: TRBD2; CDR3 DNA: TGTGCCAGCAGTGAAGGAGCGGGAGTCTATGAGCAGTTCTTC; CDR3 protein: CASSEGAGVYEQFF
clone size: .; V gene: TRBV28; J gene: TRBJ2-2; D gene: TRBD2; CDR3 DNA: TGTGCCAGCAGGGCGCTGACTAGCGCCCCCACCGGGGAGCTGTTTTTT; CDR3 protein: CASRALTSAPTGELFF
clone size: .; V gene: TRBV7-2; J gene: TRBJ2-3; D gene: .; CDR3 DNA: TGTGCCAGCAGCCCGTCCGGAGATACGCAGTATTTT; CDR3 protein: CASSPSGDTQYF
clone size: .; V gene: TRBV5-4; J gene: TRBJ2-3; D gene: .; CDR3 DNA: TGTGCCAGCAGCTTGGGGACTCACCACACAGATACGCAGTATTTT; CDR3 protein: CASSLGTHHTDTQYF
clone size: .; V gene: TRBV7-8; J gene: TRBJ2-1; D gene: TRBD2; CDR3 DNA: TGTGCCAGCAGCTCCGCTTGGCGGGAGGGCCGGGATGAGCAGTTCTTC; CDR3 protein: CASSSAWREGRDEQFF
clone size: once; V gene: TRBV7-9; J gene: TRBJ1-1; D gene: TRBD1; CDR3 DNA: TGTGCCAGCAGCTCGGAGACAGGGACTGAAGCTTTCTTT; CDR3 protein: CASSSETGTEAFF
clone size: .; V gene: TRBV2; J gene: TRBJ2-7; D gene: TRBD2; CDR3 DNA: TGTGCCAGCAGATTCCCCCAGGGACTAGCGGGAGCTGAGGAGCAGTACTTC; CDR3 protein: CASRFPQGLAGAEEQYF
clone size: .; V gene: TRBV7-8; J gene: TRBJ2-7; D gene: .; CDR3 DNA: TGTGCCAGCAGTTACAGCTCCTACGAGCAGTACTTC; CDR3 protein: CASSYSSYEQYF
clone size: .; V gene: TRBV4-2; J gene: TRBJ2-1; D gene: .; CDR3 DNA: TGTGCCAGCAGCCAAGATCCGGTACCTAATGAGCAGTTCTTC; CDR3 protein: CASSQDPVPNEQFF
clone size: .; V gene: TRBV5-1; J gene: TRBJ2-5; D gene: TRBD2; CDR3 DNA: TGCGCCAGCAGCTTGGGCGCGGGACTAGGGGAGACCCAGTACTTC; CDR3 protein: CASSLGAGLGETQYF
clone size: .; V gene: TRBV2; J gene: TRBJ2-7; D gene: TRBD2; CDR3 DNA: TGTGCCAGCAGTGAAGGGACTAGCCTTTCCTACGAGCAGTACTTC; CDR3 protein: CASSEGTSLSYEQYF
clone size: .; V gene: TRBV7-9; J gene: TRBJ2-1; D gene: .; CDR3 DNA: TGTGCCAGCAGCGCCCCCGTAGGGGTAACCTACAATGAGCAGTTCTTC; CDR3 protein: CASSAPVGVTYNEQFF
clone size: .; V gene: TRBV7-2; J gene: TRBJ2-7; D gene: TRBD1; CDR3 DNA: TGTGCCAGCAGCTTACGCAGGGGGTACGAGCAGTACTTC; CDR3 protein: CASSLRRGYEQYF
clone size: .; V gene: TRBV6-5; J gene: TRBJ1-1; D gene: .; CDR3 DNA: TGTGCCAGCAGTTCCCCCGGGATAAACACTGAAGCTTTCTTT; CDR3 protein: CASSSPGINTEAFF
clone size: .; V gene: TRBV27; J gene: TRBJ2-1; D gene: TRBD2; CDR3 DNA: TGTGCCAGCAGTTTACGGCTAGCGGGCAATGAGCAGTTCTTC; CDR3 protein: CASSLRLAGNEQFF
clone size: .; V gene: TRBV19; J gene: TRBJ1-1; D gene: .; CDR3 DNA: TGTGCCAGTAGTATCTCAGGGAACACTGAAGCTTTCTTT; CDR3 protein: CASSISGNTEAFF
clone size: .; V gene: TRBV9; J gene: TRBJ2-1; D gene: TRBD2; CDR3 DNA: TGTGCCAGCAGCGTTACTAGCGGGGGGGACAATGAGCAGTTCTTC; CDR3 protein: CASSVTSGGDNEQFF